This TCR beta chain was captured in a study of blood T cell repertoires in COVID-19. Study as a whole: T cells, B-cell-depleted T cells, or PBMCs supplied cDNA or gDNA.

In the original processing: Scientists estimated how many nucleated cells there were by amplifying reference gene primers. Sequenced by immunoSEQ multiplex PCR; TCRdb stores in-frame clones only, minus some. V, J and clone size were drawn from that table, and D and trimming were deduced from the DNA. Altogether 100,000 to 120,000 clones are present, around three quarters being singletons, with the ten largest covering approximately 8%. V was clipped by 0 bases and J by 2 bases; unmatched bases: 5. CDR1 is SGHKS and CDR2 is YYEKEE in the germline V gene (reference sequence). This CDR3 spans 15 amino acids.

The chain is built from TRBV5-5 and TRBJ2-7; 7 bases fit TRBD1. This clonotype was sampled from a woman aged 55-69 years with acute or convalescent COVID-19. Sequenced: peripheral blood. Here the CDR3 DNA reads TGTGCCAGCAGCTTGGAACGGGGACAGACCTACGAGCAGTACTTC. It is translated as CASSLERGQTYEQYF.